These 32 T cell receptor beta chains were sequenced from one sample in a study of T-cell reconstitution after alpha-beta-depleted transplantation in children. This sample's TCRbeta library carried unique molecular identifier barcodes. Using its own MiXCR run on the PCR reads, TCRdb lists one record per CDR3 protein. In the table there are about 610,000 distinct CDR3 sequences, over 9.5% of which are singletons. The sequencing used PBMCs from the stem cell graft donor, collected from the stem cell graft. These receptor sequences come from a human donor who donated a stem cell graft to a child with acute myeloid leukemia.

This clonotype was recorded only once. One junction end disagrees with the germline gene, perhaps due to a read error. The rearrangement links TRBV20-1 to TRBJ2-5; D assignment may be TRBD1 or TRBD2 (6 bases each). Germline loops: CDR1 DFQATT, CDR2 SNEGSKA (reference sequence). The CDR3 extends over 14 amino acids. CDR3 coding DNA: TGCTGTGCTAGATCGACAGGAGGGTACGAGACCCAGTACTTC. Translation: CCARSTGGYETQYF.

This clonotype was counted a few times. The rearrangement joins TRBV20-1 to TRBJ2-7, with 10 bases identical to TRBD2. J gave up 4 bases and V 5 bases, and 11 bases lay outside the gene matches. The length of the CDR3 is 15 residues. Germline loops: CDR1 DFQATT, CDR2 SNEGSKA (reference sequence). DNA of the CDR3: TGCAGTGCTGTTCTTCCGACTAGCGGGTCATACGAGCAGTACTTC. It yields the protein CSAVLPTSGSYEQYF.

The sample holds a few counts of this clonotype. V and J are TRBV9 and TRBJ1-6; TRBD1 matches 8 bases. From germline, CDR1 is SGDLS and CDR2 YYNGEE. The junction had 10 bases not matched to a gene; V was cut back by 4 bases and J by 7 bases. CDR3 length: 16 residues. The CDR3 region is CASSPFGQGYNSPLHF. The CDR3 DNA reads TGTGCCAGCAGCCCCTTCGGACAGGGTTACAATTCACCCCTCCACTTT.

This clonotype was observed a few times. The V gene is TRBV19, the J gene TRBJ2-7; 9 bases are shared with TRBD1. The V segment lost 10 bases and the J segment 0 bases; nucleotides outside the gene matches: 10. The germline CDR1 and CDR2 sequences are LNHDA and SQIVND (reference sequence). The CDR3 runs 15 residues. CDR3 in DNA: TGTGCCACTAGGCCTGGGACAGGGCTCTCCTACGAGCAGTACTTC. Amino acids: CATRPGTGLSYEQYF.

This clonotype was seen a handful of times. V is TRBV4-3 and J is TRBJ2-7; 9 nucleotides align to TRBD2. CDR3 size: 14 residues. CDR1 LGHNA and CDR2 YSLEER come from the germline V gene. The ends lost 3 bases at V and 3 bases at J; junction bases unmatched: 3. Written as DNA, the CDR3 is TGCGCCAGCAGCCAGAGGACTAGCGTCTACGAGCAGTACTTC. This sequence encodes CASSQRTSVYEQYF.

This clonotype was recorded a few times. The chain uses TRBV29-1 and TRBJ1-5; D possibly corresponds to TRBD1 (5 bases). Looked up from germline, CDR1 is SQVTM and CDR2 is ANQGSEA. This CDR3 has 13 residues. V was cut by 7 bases and J by 4 bases, with 14 bases left in between. CDR3 in DNA: TGCAGCGCCCTTGGGACTGATAATCAGCCCCAGCATTTT. As protein: CSALGTDNQPQHF.

In this sample, this clonotype turned up many times. This chain joins TRBV20-1 and TRBJ2-2; a weak D match, TRBD2 (5 bases). CDR1 is DFQATT and CDR2 is SNEGSKA in the germline V gene (reference sequence). This CDR3 has 16 amino acids. Trimming removed 0 bases from V and 8 bases from J, with 19 bases in between. The CDR3 bases are TGCAGTGCTAGAGATCGTGTCTCCGGGAAGAGAGGGGAGCTGTTTTTT. Protein sequence: CSARDRVSGKRGELFF.

The chain couples TRBV3-1 to TRBJ2-3, with 12 bases identical to TRBD2. This CDR3 spans 15 amino acids. Unmatched junction bases numbered 3, after V lost 6 bases and J lost 2 bases. Germline CDR1 LGHDT, CDR2 YNNKEL (reference sequence). CDR3 in amino acids: CASRSSGRATDTQYF. CDR3 bases: TGTGCCAGCAGGTCTAGCGGGAGGGCCACAGATACGCAGTATTTT.

This chain links TRBV20-1 with TRBJ1-4; no reliable D call. Trimming took 5 bases from V and 4 from J, leaving 14 bases between them. CDR3 length: 14 residues. CDR1 is DFQATT and CDR2 is SNEGSKA in the germline V gene (reference sequence). The chain's CDR3 is CSAQDRLRNEKLFF. Written as DNA, the CDR3 is TGCAGTGCTCAGGACCGGCTACGTAATGAAAAACTGTTTTTT.

The chain has TRBV6-4 and TRBJ2-1; D might be TRBD1 (5 bases). This CDR3 is built from 13 residues. From germline, CDR1 is MRHNA and CDR2 SNTAGT. V was shortened by 4 bases and J by 9 bases, with 13 bases between the two germline ends. CDR3: CASSGTQGGEQFF. CDR3 DNA: TGTGCCAGCAGTGGGACCCAGGGCGGTGAGCAGTTCTTC.

V is TRBV5-6 and J is TRBJ2-4; TRBD2 matches 11 bases. The trim removed 1 base at V and 5 bases at J, leaving 8 bases unmatched. Per germline, CDR1 SGHDT and CDR2 YYEEEE. This CDR3 comprises 17 residues. The CDR3 here is CASSLYMGLADQNIQYF. DNA of the CDR3: TGTGCCAGCAGCTTGTATATGGGACTAGCGGATCAAAACATTCAGTACTTC.

This clonotype was seen a few times. The V call is TRBV4-2, the J call TRBJ2-7; D may correspond to TRBD1 or TRBD2 (5 bases each). The CDR3 length is 14 residues. Looked up from germline, CDR1 is LGHNA and CDR2 is YNFKEQ. Trimming shortened V by 0 bases and J by 5 bases, and 11 bases separated the two germline ends. CDR3 sequence reads: CASSQDGGRDEQYF. The CDR3 coding sequence is TGTGCCAGCAGCCAAGATGGGGGTCGCGACGAGCAGTACTTC.

There are a few counts of this clonotype. This chain uses TRBV20-1 with TRBJ2-5; D may be TRBD1 or TRBD2 (5 bases each). This CDR3 comprises 14 residues. Trimming shortened V by 6 bases and J by 4 bases, and 18 bases separated the two germline ends. Germline CDR1 DFQATT, CDR2 SNEGSKA (reference sequence). The CDR3: CSAPDRAGAETQYF. For the CDR3, the DNA is TGCAGTGCGCCAGATCGGGCCGGGGCAGAGACCCAGTACTTC.

The V and J genes are TRBV3-1 and TRBJ2-7; D is unresolved. Germline V gene sequence: CDR1 LGHDT, CDR2 YNNKEL (reference sequence). This CDR3 comprises 16 residues. V shed 1 base and J shed 2 bases, with 15 bases lying between them. The CDR3 here is CASSQGPSSKPYEQYF. In DNA form, the CDR3 reads TGTGCCAGCAGCCAAGGTCCCTCCTCGAAACCCTACGAGCAGTACTTC.

As concerns this clonotype: Sequence at one end of the junction differs from germline and may be a read error. The V call is TRBV4-2, the J call TRBJ2-5; unclear D gene. The CDR3 is 13 amino acids. Looked up from germline, CDR1 is LGHNA and CDR2 is YNFKEQ. CDR3 sequence reads: CASSQETGETQHF. The CDR3 region has the DNA TGTGCCAGCAGCCAAGAGACTGGAGAGACCCAGCACTTC.

This clonotype was counted a few times. The chain carries TRBV20-1 and TRBJ2-1; 10 positions agree with TRBD1. Germline V lookup: CDR1 DFQATT, CDR2 SNEGSKA (reference sequence). The CDR3 is 16 residues long. The ends lost 0 bases at V and 7 bases at J; junction bases unmatched: 9. CDR3 sequence (DNA): TGCAGTGCTAGAGATCCCCGACAGGGGGCGGTTAATGAGCAGTTCTTC. Translating it yields CSARDPRQGAVNEQFF.

The chain recombines TRBV20-1 with TRBJ2-3; unclear D gene. The CDR3 sequence is 11 residues long. Trimming removed 7 bases from V and 5 bases from J, with 10 bases in between. Germline lookup yields CDR1 DFQATT and CDR2 SNEGSKA (reference sequence). The chain's CDR3 is CSVATVDTQYF. CDR3 bases: TGCAGTGTTGCCACAGTAGATACGCAGTATTTT.

The V gene is TRBV20-1, the J gene TRBJ2-3; either TRBD1 or TRBD2 may fit D (5 bases each). Per the germline V gene, CDR1 is DFQATT and CDR2 is SNEGSKA (reference sequence). Trimming shortened V by 6 bases and J by 0 bases, and 13 bases separated the two germline ends. CDR3 size: 14 residues. CDR3 DNA sequence: TGCAGTGCCGAGGGGCCAACTAGCACAGATACGCAGTATTTT. Encoded protein: CSAEGPTSTDTQYF.

This clonotype has more than one count but fewer than ten. V gene TRBV5-1 combines with J gene TRBJ2-3; D not certain. Trimming left V 6 bases short and J 2 bases short, with 22 bases between. The CDR3 totals 17 residues. Germline V gene sequence: CDR1 SGHRS, CDR2 YFSETQ. In DNA, the CDR3 is TGCGCCAGCATAATACTCAGCGACCACCACGACACAGATACGCAGTATTTT. Translation: CASIILSDHHDTDTQYF.

The J gene is TRBJ2-3, the V gene TRBV20-1, with D possibly TRBD2 on 5 matching bases. Per the germline V gene, CDR1 is DFQATT and CDR2 is SNEGSKA (reference sequence). The CDR3 is 14 residues long. V lost 1 base and J lost 6, with 14 bases in between. CDR3 loop: CSARGAPIADTQYF. The CDR3 region has the DNA TGCAGTGCTAGAGGGGCCCCGATAGCGGATACGCAGTATTTT.

This sequence joins TRBV10-3 and TRBJ2-5; D is tentatively TRBD1 or TRBD2 (5 bases each). Trimming removed 5 bases at V and 5 bases at J, with 12 bases between. The CDR3 covers 13 residues. Germline V gene lookup returns CDR1 ENHRY and CDR2 SYGVKD. The CDR3 sequence is CAISLGPRETQYF. The CDR3, as DNA: TGTGCCATCAGTTTGGGACCCCGGGAGACCCAGTACTTC.

The table lists this clonotype with many counts. The gene calls are TRBV2 and TRBJ1-5; TRBD1 might be the D (5 bases). Between the trimmed V and J ends, which lost 11 bases and 0 bases, there was a span of 14 bases. There are 14 residues in the CDR3. Per germline, CDR1 SNHLY and CDR2 FYNNEI. CDR3 in amino acids: CAQGGRDSNQPQHF. The CDR3 DNA is TGTGCCCAGGGCGGCAGGGATAGCAATCAGCCCCAGCATTTT.

The CDR3 reads CAASISSGRADGELFF. DNA of the CDR3: TGTGCCGCCTCGATCTCTAGCGGGAGGGCCGACGGGGAGCTGTTTTTT. This rearrangement joins TRBV10-3 to TRBJ2-2; 12 bases fit TRBD2. The V segment lost 11 bases and the J segment 7 bases; nucleotides outside the gene matches: 14. CDR3 length: 16 residues. Germline values: CDR1 ENHRY, CDR2 SYGVKD.

The chain is built from TRBV28 and TRBJ1-2; the D gene is possibly TRBD1 (5 bases). The germline CDR1 and CDR2 sequences are MDHEN and SYDVKM. V lost 3 bases to trimming and J lost 4 bases, with 15 bases between them. The CDR3 runs to 15 residues. In DNA, the CDR3 is TGTGCCAGCAGTTTTACAGGAGGAGGGTTCTATGGCTACACCTTC. This gives the protein CASSFTGGGFYGYTF.

This clonotype has only a few counts. The genes are TRBV28 and TRBJ2-3, with a possible D match to TRBD2 (6 bases). In germline, CDR1 is MDHEN, CDR2 SYDVKM. The CDR3 consists of 13 residues. Trimming removed 6 bases from V and 6 bases from J, with 13 bases in between. This CDR3 is CASRNTLADTQYF. The CDR3 nucleotides read TGTGCCAGCAGAAACACCCTAGCGGATACGCAGTATTTT.

This clonotype was counted ten times or more. The rearrangement joins TRBV29-1 to TRBJ1-2; D unresolved. This CDR3 has 13 residues. CDR1 SQVTM and CDR2 ANQGSEA come from the germline V gene. Trimming took 4 bases from V and 4 from J, leaving 13 bases between them. The CDR3 region has the DNA TGCAGCGTTGGAGGGAGCGTAGGCTATGGCTACACCTTC. Protein product: CSVGGSVGYGYTF.

The CDR3 sequence is CASSFSTSGSASETQYF. CDR3 bases: TGCGCCAGCAGCTTCTCGACTAGCGGGAGCGCTTCCGAGACCCAGTACTTC. The chain combines TRBV5-1 with TRBJ2-5; TRBD2 aligns across 12 bases. Germline trimming cut 2 bases from V and 5 bases from J; bases unmatched to any gene: 10. The CDR3 contains 17 residues. Germline values: CDR1 SGHRS, CDR2 YFSETQ.

This clonotype has ten or more counts. The rearrangement uses TRBV11-2 and TRBJ1-2, with 7 bases matching TRBD1. Germline V gene data show CDR1 as SGHAT and CDR2 as FQNNGV. The V and J ends lost 5 bases and 4 bases, in that order; junction bases with no gene match: 13. The CDR3 sequence is 16 residues long. CDR3 nucleotide sequence: TGTGCCAGCAGCCAAGAGACGCAGGGGGTGGGCTATGGCTACACCTTC. It encodes CASSQETQGVGYGYTF.

The genes are TRBV4-2 and TRBJ2-2; D not certain. The CDR3 covers 16 residues. Germline-derived CDR1 and CDR2 are LGHNA and YNFKEQ. V gave up 0 bases and J gave up 4 bases, with 12 bases separating them. The CDR3 is CASSQDLAAVTGELFF. The CDR3 nucleotides are TGTGCCAGCAGCCAAGATCTTGCGGCGGTCACCGGGGAGCTGTTTTTT.

In the case of this clonotype: The CDR3 ends on some other residue instead of the conserved phenylalanine or tryptophan, so this is likely a read error. The DNA is left out, because the CDR3 cannot be placed on it with certainty; the CDR3 is given as TCRdb lists it. V is TRBV20-1 and J is TRBJ2-1; the tabulated D call, TRBD1, remains unverified against the DNA. Inclusive of both ends, the CDR3 amounts to 12 amino acids. Germline CDR1 DFQATT, CDR2 SNEGSKA (reference sequence). The CDR3 here is CSARDVAKGYFS.

This clonotype occurred a few times. The chain uses TRBV27 and TRBJ1-1; D is possibly TRBD1 (6 bases). The germline V gene encodes CDR1 MNHEY and CDR2 SMNVEV (reference sequence). This CDR3 region has 12 residues. Trimming pared 6 bases from V and 8 bases from J, leaving 13 bases between. This chain's CDR3 is CASSSIGGEAFF. DNA of the CDR3: TGTGCCAGCAGCTCTATTGGGGGCGAAGCTTTCTTT.

This clonotype was seen a few times. This chain uses TRBV7-9 with TRBJ2-1, with 8 positions matching TRBD2. Germline assignment: CDR1 SEHNR and CDR2 FQNEAQ (reference sequence). The length of the CDR3 is 17 residues. With 1 base clipped from V and 4 bases from J, the junction kept 9 bases outside the gene matches. The CDR3 region has the DNA TGTGCCAGCAGCTTAGTGACCACTAGCGGAGATTACAATGAGCAGTTCTTC. Protein product: CASSLVTTSGDYNEQFF.